Reported below is one T cell receptor (beta chain). What this receptor recognizes is not known. No base qualities exist here, and no much larger clone lies one base off it. The entry originates in a study of control samples from healthy donors and cancer patients (dated by TCRdb to 2018 to 2020). CDR1 is given as KGHSH and CDR2 as LQKENI, both from the germline V gene. The CDR3 holds 15 amino acids from the cysteine to the phenylalanine. Just CDR3 DNA is preserved here, 45 bases in frame from base 1. A distance of 11 bases separates the germline ends of V and J, which lose 1 base and 5 bases respectively. Libraries were constructed by the immunoSEQ multiplex PCR assay. Entries here come from immuneACCESS through TCRdb and include only in-frame sequences with V and J called. Some clones fail to appear in such tables; in the studies checked, an unresolved V gene covers under half of the shortfall, and the cause of the remainder is unknown. This sample holds around 80,000 clones; about nine tenths were observed only once. The ten largest clones represent under 20% of the sample.

This sequence originates from a man in his fifties or sixties in good health. The chain was built from TRBV18 and TRBJ1-4; perhaps TRBD1 is the D gene, with 5 bases matching. The sequencing sample was made of blood. The DNA sequence reads TGTGCCAGCTCACCACGGGCAGGGCTAAATGAAAAACTGTTTTTT. This yields the protein CASSPRAGLNEKLFF.